This section outlines one T cell receptor (beta chain) sequence together with its context. The CDR3 runs to 15 residues. Per germline, CDR1 LNHDA and CDR2 SQIVND (reference sequence). Losses at the gene ends were 6 bases for V and 2 bases for J; bases not matched to a gene: 8. This sample is drawn from a study of blood T cell repertoires in COVID-19. About the research overall: Samples came from the United States, Italy and Spain, spanning acute and convalescent COVID-19. The analysed material was cDNA or gDNA that came from T cells, B-cell-depleted T cells, or PBMCs.

Using immunoSEQ multiplex PCR, the repertoire was profiled, and TCRdb retains in-frame clones only, with some absent. Of some 70,000 clones listed, around 80% are singletons. The rearrangement uses TRBV19 and TRBJ1-1; 8 bases are a match to TRBD1. This clonotype was sampled from a woman between 45 and 60 years old with acute or convalescent COVID-19. Sequencing was done on a sample of peripheral blood. CDR3 in DNA: TGTGCCAGTAGGGATCCGGGACAGGAAAACACTGAAGCTTTCTTT. Amino acid sequence: CASRDPGQENTEAFF.